The subject of this entry is one T cell receptor beta chain. The record originates from a study of control samples from healthy donors and cancer patients. The repertoire was sequenced with immunoSEQ multiplex PCR; TCRdb's copy has only in-frame clones and lacks some. This sample has 130,000 or so clones; about 90% occur once, and the top ten carry 7.1%. The V and J ends lost 0 bases and 7 bases respectively, with 7 bases between them. Germline V gives CDR1 LGHNA, CDR2 YSLEER. This CDR3 is 13 amino acids long. The specimen was blood. This receptor was obtained from a man aged 18 to 29 in good health. V and J are TRBV4-3 and TRBJ1-5, with no clear D. CDR3 sequence reads: CASSQDSGQPQHF. DNA for the CDR3: TGCGCCAGCAGCCAAGATTCCGGGCAGCCCCAGCATTTT.